These 3 T cell receptor beta chains were all obtained from the same sample, sequenced in a study of T cells after yellow fever vaccination. MiXCR, applied by TCRdb to the 5' RACE reads, yields one record per CDR3 protein. This sample has 250,000 to 300,000 distinct CDR3 sequences, with around 8.6% found just once. The source was CD4+ T cells sorted from PBMCs, collected 5 days after the yellow fever booster vaccination. These receptors originate from a man aged 18 to 29 who received the YFV17D yellow fever vaccine.

This clonotype was seen a handful of times. The chain joins TRBV29-1 to TRBJ1-4; D possibly corresponds to TRBD1 (5 bases). V was pared by 7 bases and J by 5 bases, with 8 bases between. The CDR3 loop spans 11 amino acids. Germline assignment: CDR1 SQVTM and CDR2 ANQGSEA. The CDR3: CSGGENEKLFF. CDR3 coding DNA: TGCAGCGGGGGGGAAAATGAAAAACTGTTTTTT. Filled out from reference TRBV29-1 and TRBJ1-4, the complete variable domain reads SAVISQKPSRDICQRGTSLTIQCQVDSQVTMMFWYRQQPGQSLTLIATANQGSEATYESGFVIDKFPISRPNLTFSTLTVSNMSPEDSSIYLCSGGENEKLFFGSGTQLSVL.

This clonotype was counted a few times. The chain joins TRBV7-9 to TRBJ2-1, with 11 bases matching TRBD1. With V trimmed by 5 bases and J by 5 bases, 8 bases remained unmatched. Looked up from germline, CDR1 is SEHNR and CDR2 is FQNEAQ (reference sequence). The CDR3 spans 16 residues. The CDR3 sequence is CASSVQPGQGDNEQFF. The CDR3 nucleotides are TGTGCCAGCAGCGTACAGCCGGGACAGGGGGACAATGAGCAGTTCTTC.

The table lists this clonotype with a count of one. The chain is built from TRBV20-1 and TRBJ2-3; TRBD1 or TRBD2 may be the D gene (6 bases each). Germline CDR1 and CDR2: DFQATT and SNEGSKA (reference sequence). Between the trimmed V and J ends, which lost 4 bases and 3 bases, there was a span of 17 bases. The CDR3 contains 15 residues. For the CDR3, the DNA is TGCAGTGCTACGAAGGGGGTCGGGACTACAGATACGCAGTATTTT. The encoded protein is CSATKGVGTTDTQYF.